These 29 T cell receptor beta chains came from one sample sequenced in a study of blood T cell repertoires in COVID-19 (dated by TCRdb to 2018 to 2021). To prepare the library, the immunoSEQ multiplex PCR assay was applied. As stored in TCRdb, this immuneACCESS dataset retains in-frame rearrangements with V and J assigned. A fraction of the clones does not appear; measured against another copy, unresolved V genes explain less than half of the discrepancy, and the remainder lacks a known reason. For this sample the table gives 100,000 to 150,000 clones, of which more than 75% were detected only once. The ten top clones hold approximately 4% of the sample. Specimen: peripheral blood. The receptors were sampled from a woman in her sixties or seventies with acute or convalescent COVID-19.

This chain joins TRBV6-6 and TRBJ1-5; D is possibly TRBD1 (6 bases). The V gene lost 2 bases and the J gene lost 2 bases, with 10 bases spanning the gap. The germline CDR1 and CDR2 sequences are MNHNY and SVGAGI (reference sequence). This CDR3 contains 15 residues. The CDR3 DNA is TGTGCCAGCAGTTACGATTACAGGGGCAATCAGCCCCAGCATTTT. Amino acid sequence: CASSYDYRGNQPQHF.

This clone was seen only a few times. CDR3 in amino acids: CASSSTTYDRGPSGYTF. In DNA, the CDR3 is TGTGCCAGCAGCTCGACCACCTACGACAGGGGGCCCTCTGGCTACACCTTC. The rearrangement uses TRBV13 and TRBJ1-2; the match to TRBD1 covers 10 bases. Germline V gene sequence: CDR1 PRHDT, CDR2 FYEKMQ (reference sequence). The CDR3 length is 17 residues. With 4 bases clipped from V and 7 bases from J, the junction kept 15 bases outside the gene matches.

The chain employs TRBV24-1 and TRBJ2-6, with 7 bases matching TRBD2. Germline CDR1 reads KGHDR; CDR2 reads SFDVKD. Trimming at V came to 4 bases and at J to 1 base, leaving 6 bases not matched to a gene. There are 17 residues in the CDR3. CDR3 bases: TGTGCCACCAGTGACCCTCTGGGAGGGTCTGGGGCCAACGTCCTGACTTTC. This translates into CATSDPLGGSGANVLTF.

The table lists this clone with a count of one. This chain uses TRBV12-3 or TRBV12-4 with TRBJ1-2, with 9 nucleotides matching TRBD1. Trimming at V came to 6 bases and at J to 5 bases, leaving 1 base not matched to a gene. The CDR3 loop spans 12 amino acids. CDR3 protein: CASRTGGYGYTF. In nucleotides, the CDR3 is TGTGCCAGCAGGACAGGGGGTTATGGCTACACCTTC.

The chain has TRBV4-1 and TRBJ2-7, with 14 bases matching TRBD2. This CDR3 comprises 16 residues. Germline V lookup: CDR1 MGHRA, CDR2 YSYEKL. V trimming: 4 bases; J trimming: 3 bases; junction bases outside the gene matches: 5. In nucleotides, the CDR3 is TGCGCCAGCAGCCGTGGACTAGCGGGAGGCCTCTACGAGCAGTACTTC. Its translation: CASSRGLAGGLYEQYF.

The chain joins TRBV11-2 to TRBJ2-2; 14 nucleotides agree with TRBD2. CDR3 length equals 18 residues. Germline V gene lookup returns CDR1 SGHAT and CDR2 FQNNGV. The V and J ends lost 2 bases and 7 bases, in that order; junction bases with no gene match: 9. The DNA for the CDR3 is TGTGCCAGCAGCTTATTCCCATCGACTAGCGGGAGGGGCGGGGAGCTGTTTTTT. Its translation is CASSLFPSTSGRGGELFF.

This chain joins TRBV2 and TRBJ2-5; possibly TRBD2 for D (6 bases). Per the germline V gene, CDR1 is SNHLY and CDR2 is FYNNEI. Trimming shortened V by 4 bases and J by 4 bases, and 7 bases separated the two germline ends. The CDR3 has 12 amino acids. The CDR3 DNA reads TGTGCCAGCAGTGCGGGGGTAGAGACCCAGTACTTC. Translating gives CASSAGVETQYF.

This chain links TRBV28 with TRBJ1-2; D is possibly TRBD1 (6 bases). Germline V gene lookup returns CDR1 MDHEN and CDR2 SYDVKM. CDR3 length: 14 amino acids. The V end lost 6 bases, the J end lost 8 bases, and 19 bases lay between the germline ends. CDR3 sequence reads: CASRRPGRGWGYTF. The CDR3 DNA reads TGTGCCAGCAGGAGGCCTGGCAGGGGTTGGGGCTACACCTTC.

CDR3 sequence (DNA): TGTGCCAGCCAGGGACAGACTGATGAAAAACTGTTTTTT. This encodes CASQGQTDEKLFF. The chain employs TRBV6-5 and TRBJ1-4; 7 bases agree with TRBD1. This CDR3 region has 13 residues. Germline assignment: CDR1 MNHEY and CDR2 SVGAGI. The junction had 6 bases not matched to a gene; V was cut back by 8 bases and J by 6 bases.

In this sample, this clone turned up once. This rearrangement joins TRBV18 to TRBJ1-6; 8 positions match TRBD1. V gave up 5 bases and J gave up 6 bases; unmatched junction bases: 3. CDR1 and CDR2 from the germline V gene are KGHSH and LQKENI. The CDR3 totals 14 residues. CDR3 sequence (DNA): TGTGCCAGCTCAGAACAGGGGGGTAATTCACCCCTCCACTTT. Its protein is CASSEQGGNSPLHF.

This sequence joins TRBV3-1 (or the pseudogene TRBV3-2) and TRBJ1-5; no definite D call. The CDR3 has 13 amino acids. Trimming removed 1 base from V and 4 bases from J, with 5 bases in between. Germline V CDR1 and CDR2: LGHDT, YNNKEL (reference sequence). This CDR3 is CASSQVPNQPQHF. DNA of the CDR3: TGTGCCAGCAGCCAAGTTCCGAATCAGCCCCAGCATTTT.

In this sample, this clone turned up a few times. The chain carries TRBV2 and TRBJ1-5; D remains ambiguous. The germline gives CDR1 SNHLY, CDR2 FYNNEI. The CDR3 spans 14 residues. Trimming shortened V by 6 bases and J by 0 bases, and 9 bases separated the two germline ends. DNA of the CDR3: TGTGCCAGCAGCGGGATTAATAGCAATCAGCCCCAGCATTTT. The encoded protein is CASSGINSNQPQHF.

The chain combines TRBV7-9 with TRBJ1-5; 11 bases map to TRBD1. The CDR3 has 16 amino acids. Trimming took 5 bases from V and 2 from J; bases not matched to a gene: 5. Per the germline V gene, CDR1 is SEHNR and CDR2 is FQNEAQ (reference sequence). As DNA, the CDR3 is TGTGCCAGCAGCCAAGGGACAGGGGGAGGCAATCAGCCCCAGCATTTT. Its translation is CASSQGTGGGNQPQHF.

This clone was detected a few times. The CDR3 nucleotides are TGTGCCTGGAGTGGCCACAGGGGTAATGAGCAGTTCTTC. Translation: CAWSGHRGNEQFF. This rearrangement joins TRBV30 to TRBJ2-1; 7 bases align to TRBD1. V was clipped by 1 base and J by 7 bases; unmatched bases: 4. From germline, CDR1 is GTSNPN and CDR2 SVGIG (reference sequence). The CDR3 is 13 amino acids.

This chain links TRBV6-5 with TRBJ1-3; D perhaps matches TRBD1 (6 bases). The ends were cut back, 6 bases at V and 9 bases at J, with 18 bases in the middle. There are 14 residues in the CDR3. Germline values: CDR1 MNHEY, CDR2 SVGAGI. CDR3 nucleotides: TGTGCCAGCAGAAGAGGGGGGGACCTAGGCACCATATATTTT. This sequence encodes CASRRGGDLGTIYF.

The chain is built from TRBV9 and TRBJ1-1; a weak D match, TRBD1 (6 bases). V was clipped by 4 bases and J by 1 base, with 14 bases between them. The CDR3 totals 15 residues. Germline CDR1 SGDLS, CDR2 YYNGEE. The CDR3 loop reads CASSKGQTGNTEAFF. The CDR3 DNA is TGTGCCAGCAGCAAGGGGCAGACAGGGAACACTGAAGCTTTCTTT.

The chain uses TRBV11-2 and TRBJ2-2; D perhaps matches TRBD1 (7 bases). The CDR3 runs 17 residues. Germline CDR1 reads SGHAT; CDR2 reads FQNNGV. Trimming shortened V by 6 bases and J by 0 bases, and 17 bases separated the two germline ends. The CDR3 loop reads CASRLLRGTANTGELFF. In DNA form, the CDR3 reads TGTGCCAGCAGACTCCTACGGGGGACAGCGAACACCGGGGAGCTGTTTTTT.

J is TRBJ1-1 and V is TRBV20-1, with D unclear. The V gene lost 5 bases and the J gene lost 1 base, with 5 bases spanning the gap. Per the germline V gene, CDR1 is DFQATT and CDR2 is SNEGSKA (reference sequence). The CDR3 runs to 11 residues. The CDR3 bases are TGCAGTGCTCGGGAGAACACTGAAGCTTTCTTT. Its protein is CSARENTEAFF.

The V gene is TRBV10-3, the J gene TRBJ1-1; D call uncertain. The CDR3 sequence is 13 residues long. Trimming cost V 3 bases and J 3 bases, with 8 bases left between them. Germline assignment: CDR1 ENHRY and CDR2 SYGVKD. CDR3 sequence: CAISDGGDTEAFF. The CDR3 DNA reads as TGTGCCATCAGTGACGGCGGGGACACTGAAGCTTTCTTT.

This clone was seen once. In DNA, the CDR3 is TGTGCCAGCACAGAGGGGGGGCTGAAGCCTGAAGCTTTCTTT. It translates to CASTEGGLKPEAFF. V gene TRBV6-5 combines with J gene TRBJ1-1, with a tentative D call TRBD1 (6 bases). Per germline, CDR1 MNHEY and CDR2 SVGAGI. The CDR3 has 14 residues. V was clipped by 7 bases and J by 6 bases, with 18 bases between them.

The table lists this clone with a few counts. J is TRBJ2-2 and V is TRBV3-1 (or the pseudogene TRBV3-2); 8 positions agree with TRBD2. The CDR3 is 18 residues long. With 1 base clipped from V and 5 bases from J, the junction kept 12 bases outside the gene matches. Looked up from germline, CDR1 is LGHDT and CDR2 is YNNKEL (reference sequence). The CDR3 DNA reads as TGTGCCAGCAGCCAAGTTCTCCTGACTAGCGTGGAAACCGGGGAGCTGTTTTTT. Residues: CASSQVLLTSVETGELFF.

CDR3 sequence: CASSQRAGGANQETQYF. DNA of the CDR3: TGTGCCAGCAGCCAGCGAGCGGGAGGAGCCAACCAAGAGACCCAGTACTTC. The chain has TRBV4-2 and TRBJ2-5; 9 bases agree with TRBD2. Germline CDR1 is LGHNA and CDR2 is YNFKEQ. This CDR3 contains 17 residues. The ends lost 3 bases at V and 0 bases at J; junction bases unmatched: 8.

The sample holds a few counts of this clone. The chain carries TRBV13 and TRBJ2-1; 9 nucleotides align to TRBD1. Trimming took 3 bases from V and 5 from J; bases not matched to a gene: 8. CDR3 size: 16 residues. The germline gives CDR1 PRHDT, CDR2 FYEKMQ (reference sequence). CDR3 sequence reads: CASSFRTGVWDNEQFF. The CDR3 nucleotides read TGTGCCAGCAGCTTTAGGACAGGGGTTTGGGACAATGAGCAGTTCTTC.

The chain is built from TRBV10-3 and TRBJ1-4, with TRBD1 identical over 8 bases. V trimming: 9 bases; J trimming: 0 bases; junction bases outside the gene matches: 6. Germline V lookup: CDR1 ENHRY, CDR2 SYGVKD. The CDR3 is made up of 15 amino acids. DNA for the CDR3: TGTGCCATTGGACAGGGAGGTACAACTAATGAAAAACTGTTTTTT. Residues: CAIGQGGTTNEKLFF.

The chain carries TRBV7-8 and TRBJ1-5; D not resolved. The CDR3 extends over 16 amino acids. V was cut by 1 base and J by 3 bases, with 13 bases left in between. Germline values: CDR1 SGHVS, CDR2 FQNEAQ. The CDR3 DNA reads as TGTGCCAGCAGCTTAGAGGGTTCGGGGAACAATCAGCCCCAGCATTTT. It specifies CASSLEGSGNNQPQHF.

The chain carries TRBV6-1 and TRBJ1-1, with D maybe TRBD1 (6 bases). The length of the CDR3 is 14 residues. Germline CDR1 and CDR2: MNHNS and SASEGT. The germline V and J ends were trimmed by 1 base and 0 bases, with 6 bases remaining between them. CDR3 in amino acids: CASSEGTVNTEAFF. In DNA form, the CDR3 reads TGTGCCAGCAGTGAAGGGACAGTGAACACTGAAGCTTTCTTT.

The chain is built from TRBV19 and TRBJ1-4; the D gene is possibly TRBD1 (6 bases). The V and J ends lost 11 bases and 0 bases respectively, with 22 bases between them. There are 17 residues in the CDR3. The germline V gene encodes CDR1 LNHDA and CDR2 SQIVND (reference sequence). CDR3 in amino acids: CASRAQGLGTTNEKLFF. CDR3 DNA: TGTGCCTCCAGGGCCCAGGGGTTGGGGACAACTAATGAAAAACTGTTTTTT.

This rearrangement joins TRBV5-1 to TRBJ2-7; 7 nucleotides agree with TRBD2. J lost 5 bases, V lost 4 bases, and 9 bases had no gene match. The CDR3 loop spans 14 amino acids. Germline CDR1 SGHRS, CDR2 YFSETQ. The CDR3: CASSGGRAQDEQYF. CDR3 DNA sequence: TGCGCCAGCAGCGGTGGGAGGGCCCAGGACGAGCAGTACTTC.

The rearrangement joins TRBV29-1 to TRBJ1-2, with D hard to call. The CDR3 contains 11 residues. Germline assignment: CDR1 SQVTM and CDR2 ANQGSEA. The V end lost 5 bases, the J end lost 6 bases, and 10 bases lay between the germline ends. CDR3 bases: TGCAGCGTTTTCCCCGGTGATGGCTACACCTTC. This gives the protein CSVFPGDGYTF.